Presented here are 15 T cell receptor beta chains from one specimen sequenced in a study of cytomegalovirus exposure and HLA in healthy donors. The PCR was carried out with 60 Vbeta primers and 13 Jbeta primers. The method was immunoSEQ multiplex PCR; TCRdb's version includes in-frame clones alone and lacks a portion of them. The data show about 120,000 clones, roughly 70% seen once. Source material: PBMCs. These receptors came from a woman in her thirties or forties in good health and CMV-seropositive.

The rearrangement uses TRBV13 and TRBJ1-3; 7 bases line up with TRBD1. V was clipped by 0 bases and J by 4 bases; unmatched bases: 0. Germline V gene sequence: CDR1 PRHDT, CDR2 FYEKMQ (reference sequence). The CDR3 runs 14 residues. DNA of the CDR3: TGTGCCAGCAGCTTAGGACAGGGGGGAAACACCATATATTTT. Translating it yields CASSLGQGGNTIYF.

The chain carries TRBV6-6 and TRBJ1-2; weak D call: TRBD1 (5 bases). Per the germline V gene, CDR1 is MNHNY and CDR2 is SVGAGI (reference sequence). The CDR3 is made up of 13 amino acids. V was pared by 7 bases and J by 2 bases, with 11 bases between. In DNA, the CDR3 is TGTGCCAGCACGGGACTCCGGAACTATGGCTACACCTTC. It specifies CASTGLRNYGYTF.

This clone has only a few counts. The gene calls are TRBV9 and TRBJ1-3, with 7 positions matching TRBD1. Germline assignment: CDR1 SGDLS and CDR2 YYNGEE. V lost 1 base and J lost 0; bases outside the gene matches: 4. The CDR3 totals 16 residues. The chain's CDR3 is CASSVTGTASGNTIYF. CDR3 nucleotides: TGTGCCAGCAGCGTAACCGGGACAGCCTCTGGAAACACCATATATTTT.

This clone was seen more than once but under ten times. The rearrangement links TRBV18 to TRBJ1-2; TRBD1 might be the D (5 bases). Germline CDR1 is KGHSH and CDR2 is LQKENI. The length of the CDR3 is 14 residues. V was pared by 2 bases and J by 4 bases, with 11 bases between. The CDR3 here is CASSPKEGLYGYTF. The CDR3 DNA reads as TGTGCCAGCTCACCAAAAGAGGGACTCTATGGCTACACCTTC.

This clone appeared a single time. The junction shows a germline mismatch at one end, possibly a read error. The chain joins TRBV7-9 to TRBJ2-2, with D unclear. Looked up from germline, CDR1 is SEHNR and CDR2 is FQNEAQ (reference sequence). The CDR3 sequence is 16 residues long. CDR3 bases: TGTTCCAGCAGCTTTCCCGTGGCGGCGAACACCGGGGAGCTGTTTTTT. Its translation is CSSSFPVAANTGELFF.

This sequence joins TRBV28 and TRBJ1-1, with 10 positions matching TRBD1. Trimming took 5 bases from V and 4 from J; bases not matched to a gene: 4. Germline CDR1 is MDHEN and CDR2 is SYDVKM. CDR3 length: 14 residues. For the CDR3, the DNA is TGTGCCAGCAGTGGGGGACAGGGGACCACTGAAGCTTTCTTT. Translation: CASSGGQGTTEAFF.

This chain uses TRBV27 with TRBJ2-7; D is possibly TRBD1 (5 bases). The germline V and J ends were trimmed by 4 bases and 3 bases, with 7 bases remaining between them. The CDR3 runs 12 residues. Germline CDR1 MNHEY, CDR2 SMNVEV (reference sequence). The chain's CDR3 is CASSSQGYEQYF. CDR3 in DNA: TGTGCCAGCAGTTCCCAGGGCTACGAGCAGTACTTC.

DNA of the CDR3: TGCGCCAGCAGCTTGGTGGCGGGAGGGTACAATGAGCAGTTCTTC. Amino acid sequence: CASSLVAGGYNEQFF. The J gene is TRBJ2-1, the V gene TRBV5-1, with 9 positions matching TRBD2. CDR1 is SGHRS, CDR2 YFSETQ, per germline. The CDR3 totals 15 residues. V trimming: 0 bases; J trimming: 4 bases; junction bases outside the gene matches: 2. Variable domain in full (rest from reference TRBV5-1 and TRBJ2-1): KAGVTQTPRYLIKTRGQQVTLSCSPISGHRSVSWYQQTPGQGLQFLFEYFSETQRNKGNFPGRFSGRQFSNSRSEMNVSTLELGDSALYLCASSLVAGGYNEQFFGPGTRLTVL.

The J gene is TRBJ2-2, the V gene TRBV5-6, with D possibly matching TRBD2 (6 bases). From germline, CDR1 is SGHDT and CDR2 YYEEEE. The CDR3 contains 18 residues. Deletions cut 6 bases from V and 2 bases from J, with 23 bases between. The CDR3 coding sequence is TGTGCCAGCACTTCTATAAATCAAGGACTATCTAACACCGGGGAGCTGTTTTTT. It codes for CASTSINQGLSNTGELFF.

The gene calls are TRBV5-4 and TRBJ1-2; possibly TRBD1 for D (5 bases). V was pared by 4 bases and J by 5 bases, with 18 bases between. This CDR3 comprises 15 residues. The germline V gene has CDR1 SGHNT and CDR2 YYREEE (reference sequence). CDR3 nucleotides: TGTGCCAGCAGCCAAGATTCAGGGTTCCTGTATGGCTACACCTTC. It specifies CASSQDSGFLYGYTF.

This sequence joins TRBV7-9 and TRBJ2-7; perhaps TRBD2 as D (6 bases). CDR3 length equals 12 residues. Looked up from germline, CDR1 is SEHNR and CDR2 is FQNEAQ (reference sequence). Deletions cut 4 bases from V and 5 bases from J, with 9 bases between. CDR3 in amino acids: CASSWGGDEQYF. The CDR3 DNA reads TGTGCCAGCAGCTGGGGCGGGGACGAGCAGTACTTC.

This clone has just one count. The chain carries TRBV28 and TRBJ2-1; tentative D call: TRBD2 (5 bases). The germline V gene has CDR1 MDHEN and CDR2 SYDVKM. Trimming took off 6 bases at V and 3 bases at J, with 15 bases between the two ends. This CDR3 is 15 amino acids long. The CDR3 sequence: CASSPTRVIYNEQFF. In nucleotides, the CDR3 is TGTGCCAGCAGCCCAACGCGGGTCATCTACAATGAGCAGTTCTTC.

This chain uses TRBV6-1 with TRBJ2-3; 10 bases match TRBD2. The CDR3 loop spans 16 amino acids. The ends lost 0 bases at V and 1 base at J; junction bases unmatched: 1. CDR1 and CDR2 (germline): MNHNS, SASEGT. The CDR3 reads CASSEALAGGTDTQYF. The CDR3 DNA sequence: TGTGCCAGCAGTGAAGCCCTAGCGGGGGGCACAGATACGCAGTATTTT.

This clone was observed a single time. The chain employs TRBV6-5 and TRBJ2-1, with D perhaps matching TRBD2 (6 bases). The V and J ends lost 7 bases and 7 bases respectively, with 8 bases between them. This CDR3 comprises 11 residues. Looked up from germline, CDR1 is MNHEY and CDR2 is SVGAGI. The DNA for the CDR3 is TGTGCCAGCACTCGGGGGAATGAGCAGTTCTTC. Translating it yields CASTRGNEQFF.

The CDR3 reads CASSPSGGTGELFF. The CDR3 DNA is TGTGCCAGCAGCCCCTCAGGCGGGACCGGGGAGCTGTTTTTT. The chain couples TRBV9 to TRBJ2-2; tentative D call: TRBD2 (5 bases). This CDR3 has 14 amino acids. V lost 4 bases to trimming and J lost 5 bases, with 12 bases between them. CDR1 and CDR2 (germline): SGDLS, YYNGEE.